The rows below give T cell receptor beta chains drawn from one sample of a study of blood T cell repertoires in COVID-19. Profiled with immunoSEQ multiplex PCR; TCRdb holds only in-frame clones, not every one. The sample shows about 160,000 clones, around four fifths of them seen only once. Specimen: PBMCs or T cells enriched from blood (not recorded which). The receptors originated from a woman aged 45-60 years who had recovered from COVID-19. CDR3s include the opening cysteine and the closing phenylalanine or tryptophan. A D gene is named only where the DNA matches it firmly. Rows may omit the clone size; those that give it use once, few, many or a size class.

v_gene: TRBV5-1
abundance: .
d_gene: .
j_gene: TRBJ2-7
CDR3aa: CASSWTPGYEQYF
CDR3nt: TGCGCCAGCAGCTGGACTCCGGGCTACGAGCAGTACTTC

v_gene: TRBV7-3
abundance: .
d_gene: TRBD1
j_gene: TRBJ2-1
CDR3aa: CASSSGQGEQFF
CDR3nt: TGTGCCAGCAGCTCCGGACAGGGTGAGCAGTTCTTC

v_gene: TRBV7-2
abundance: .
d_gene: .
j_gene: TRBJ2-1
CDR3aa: CASSFRATGTNNEQFF
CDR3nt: TGTGCCAGCAGCTTTCGGGCTACAGGAACCAACAATGAGCAGTTCTTC

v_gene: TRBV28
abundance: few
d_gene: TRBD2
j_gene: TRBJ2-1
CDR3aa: CASTPSGLAGVYGVYNEQFF
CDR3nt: TGTGCCAGCACCCCCTCAGGACTAGCGGGAGTTTATGGGGTATACAATGAGCAGTTCTTC

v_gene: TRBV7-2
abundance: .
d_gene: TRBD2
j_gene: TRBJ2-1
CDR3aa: CASSLVAGLVNEQFF
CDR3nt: TGTGCCAGCAGCTTAGTAGCGGGTCTGGTCAATGAGCAGTTCTTC

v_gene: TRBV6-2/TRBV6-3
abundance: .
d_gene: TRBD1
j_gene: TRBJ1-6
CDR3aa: CASSYPPTAGGRNSPLHF
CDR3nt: TGTGCCAGCAGTTACCCCCCCACGGCAGGGGGTAGGAATTCACCCCTCCACTTT

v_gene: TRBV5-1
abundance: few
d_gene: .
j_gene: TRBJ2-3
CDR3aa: CASSFRLTQDTQYF
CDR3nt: TGCGCCAGCAGCTTCCGACTGACGCAAGATACGCAGTATTTT

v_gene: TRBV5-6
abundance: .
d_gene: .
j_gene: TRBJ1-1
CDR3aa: CASSLYGAGFGTEAFF
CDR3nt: TGTGCCAGCAGCTTGTACGGGGCGGGGTTCGGCACTGAAGCTTTCTTT

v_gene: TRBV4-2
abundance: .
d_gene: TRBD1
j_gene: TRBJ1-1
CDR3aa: CASSQPGTGETEAFF
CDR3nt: TGTGCCAGCAGCCAACCCGGGACAGGGGAAACTGAAGCTTTCTTT

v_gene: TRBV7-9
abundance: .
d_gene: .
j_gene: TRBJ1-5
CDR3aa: CASSLPAGKKGMSNQPQHF
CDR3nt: TGTGCCAGCAGCCTTCCGGCCGGGAAAAAGGGTATGAGCAATCAGCCCCAGCATTTT

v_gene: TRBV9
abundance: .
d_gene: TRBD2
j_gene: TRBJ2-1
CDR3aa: CASSVGLAGYNEQFF
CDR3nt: TGTGCCAGCAGCGTAGGGCTAGCGGGCTATAATGAGCAGTTCTTC

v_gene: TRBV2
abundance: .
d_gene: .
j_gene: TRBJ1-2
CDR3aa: CASSEAGDYGYTF
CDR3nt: TGTGCCAGCAGTGAAGCAGGGGACTATGGCTACACCTTC

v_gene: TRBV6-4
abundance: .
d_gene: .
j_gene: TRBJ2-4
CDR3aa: CASTKSASRGQYF
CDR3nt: TGTGCCAGCACCAAAAGCGCTAGCAGGGGACAGTACTTC

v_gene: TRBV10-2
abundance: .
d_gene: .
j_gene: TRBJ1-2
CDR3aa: CASSQGYGYTF
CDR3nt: TGCGCCAGCTCACAGGGCTACGGCTACACCTTC

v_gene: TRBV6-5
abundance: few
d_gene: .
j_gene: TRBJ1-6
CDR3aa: CASSYEGSYNSPLHF
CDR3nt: TGTGCCAGCAGTTACGAGGGCTCCTATAATTCACCCCTCCACTTT

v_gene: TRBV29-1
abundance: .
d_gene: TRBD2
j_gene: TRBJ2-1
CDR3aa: CSVEDLSSGIRQFF
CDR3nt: TGCAGCGTTGAAGATCTTTCTAGCGGGATAAGGCAGTTCTTC

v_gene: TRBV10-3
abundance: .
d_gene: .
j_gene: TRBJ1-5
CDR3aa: CAISAQGPGNQPQHF
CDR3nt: TGTGCCATCAGTGCCCAGGGGCCGGGCAATCAGCCCCAGCATTTT

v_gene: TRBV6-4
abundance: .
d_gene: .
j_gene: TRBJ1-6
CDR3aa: CASSDYPRLHSPLHF
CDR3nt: TGTGCCAGCAGTGATTATCCACGGTTACATTCACCCCTCCACTTT

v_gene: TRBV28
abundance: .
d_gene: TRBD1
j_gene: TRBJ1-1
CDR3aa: CASGVPRGPNTEAFF
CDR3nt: TGTGCAAGCGGAGTCCCCAGGGGGCCGAACACTGAAGCTTTCTTT

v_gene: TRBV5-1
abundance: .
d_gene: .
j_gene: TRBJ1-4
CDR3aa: CASTLRDGGEKLFF
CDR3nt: TGCGCCAGCACCCTCCGGGACGGAGGGGAAAAACTGTTTTTT

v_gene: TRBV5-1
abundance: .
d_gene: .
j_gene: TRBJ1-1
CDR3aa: CASSLAEMNTEAFF
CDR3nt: TGCGCCAGCAGCCTAGCCGAGATGAACACTGAAGCTTTCTTT

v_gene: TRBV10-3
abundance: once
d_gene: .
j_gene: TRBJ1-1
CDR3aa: CAIQDSSNEAFF
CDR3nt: TGTGCCATACAAGACAGCAGCAATGAAGCTTTCTTT

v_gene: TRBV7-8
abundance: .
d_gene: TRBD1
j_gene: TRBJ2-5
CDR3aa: CASSLARGRQETQYF
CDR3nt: TGTGCCAGCAGCTTAGCTAGGGGGCGTCAAGAGACCCAGTACTTC

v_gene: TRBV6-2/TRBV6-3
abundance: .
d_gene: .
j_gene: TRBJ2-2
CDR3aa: CASSYPQLGTGELFF
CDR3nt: TGTGCCAGCAGTTACCCCCAACTAGGGACCGGGGAGCTGTTTTTT

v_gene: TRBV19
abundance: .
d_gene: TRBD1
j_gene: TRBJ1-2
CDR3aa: CASSTNRDRGPYGYTF
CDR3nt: TGTGCCAGTAGTACCAACCGGGACAGGGGGCCCTATGGCTACACCTTC

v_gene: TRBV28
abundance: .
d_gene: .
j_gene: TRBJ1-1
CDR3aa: CASHTLRNTEAFF
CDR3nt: TGTGCCAGCCATACCCTAAGGAACACTGAAGCTTTCTTT

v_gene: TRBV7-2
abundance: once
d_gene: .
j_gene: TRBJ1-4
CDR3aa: CASSRDSDAPRFF
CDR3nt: TGTGCCAGCAGTCGGGACTCGGATGCCCCCCGGTTTTTT

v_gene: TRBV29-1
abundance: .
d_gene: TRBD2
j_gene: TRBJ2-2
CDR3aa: CSVVGGTSGGADTGELFF
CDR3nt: TGCAGCGTTGTTGGCGGGACTAGCGGGGGGGCCGACACCGGGGAGCTGTTTTTT

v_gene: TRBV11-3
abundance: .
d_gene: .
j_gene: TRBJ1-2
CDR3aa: CASSLASGYGYTF
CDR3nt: TGTGCCAGCAGCTTAGCCAGCGGGTATGGCTACACCTTC

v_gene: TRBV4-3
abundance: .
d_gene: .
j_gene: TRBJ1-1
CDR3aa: CASSQGDGLYTEAFF
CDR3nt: TGCGCCAGCAGCCAAGGCGACGGACTGTACACTGAAGCTTTCTTT

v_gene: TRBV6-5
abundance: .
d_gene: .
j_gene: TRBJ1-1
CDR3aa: CASSTVNTEAFF
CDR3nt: TGTGCCAGCAGTACAGTCAACACTGAAGCTTTCTTT

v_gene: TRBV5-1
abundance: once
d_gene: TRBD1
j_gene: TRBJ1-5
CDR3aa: CASSLLGQPNQPQHF
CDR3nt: TGCGCCAGCAGCTTGCTGGGACAGCCAAATCAGCCCCAGCATTTT

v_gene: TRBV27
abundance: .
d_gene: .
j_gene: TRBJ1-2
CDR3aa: CASSSLDQGRHGYTF
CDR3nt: TGTGCCAGCAGCTCACTGGATCAGGGCCGGCATGGCTACACCTTC

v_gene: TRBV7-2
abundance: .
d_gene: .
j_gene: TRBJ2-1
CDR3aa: CASSFGGESYNEQFF
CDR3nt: TGTGCCAGCAGCTTCGGCGGGGAGTCCTACAATGAGCAGTTCTTC

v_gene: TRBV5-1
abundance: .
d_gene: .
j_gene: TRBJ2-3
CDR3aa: CASSLLGGGSTDTQYF
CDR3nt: TGCGCCAGCAGCTTGCTGGGGGGAGGTAGCACAGATACGCAGTATTTT

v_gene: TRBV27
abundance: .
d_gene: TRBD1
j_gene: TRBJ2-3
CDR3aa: CASSPTTGGVGDTQYF
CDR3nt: TGTGCCAGCAGTCCGACGACAGGGGGCGTCGGAGATACGCAGTATTTT

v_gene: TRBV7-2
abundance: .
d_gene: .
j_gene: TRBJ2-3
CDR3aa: CASSLDRVTDTQYF
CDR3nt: TGTGCCAGCAGCTTAGATAGAGTAACAGATACGCAGTATTTT

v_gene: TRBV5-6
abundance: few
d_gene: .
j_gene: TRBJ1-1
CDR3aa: CASSLDLRDTEAFF
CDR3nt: TGTGCCAGCAGCTTGGACCTCCGGGACACTGAAGCTTTCTTT

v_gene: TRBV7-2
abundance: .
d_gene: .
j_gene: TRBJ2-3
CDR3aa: CASSLARSGITDTQYF
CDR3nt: TGTGCCAGCAGCTTAGCGCGATCGGGGATCACAGATACGCAGTATTTT

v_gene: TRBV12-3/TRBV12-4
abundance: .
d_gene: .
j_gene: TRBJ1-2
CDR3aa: CASSLAGPYGYTF
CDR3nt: TGTGCCAGCAGTTTGGCGGGACCCTATGGCTACACCTTC

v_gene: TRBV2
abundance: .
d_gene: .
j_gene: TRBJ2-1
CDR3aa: CASIYGPPGDEQFF
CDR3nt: TGTGCCAGCATATACGGCCCCCCCGGGGATGAGCAGTTCTTC

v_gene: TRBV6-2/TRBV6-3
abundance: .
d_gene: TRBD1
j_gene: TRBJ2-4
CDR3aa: CASSSPGTGNIQYF
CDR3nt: TGTGCCAGCAGTTCACCCGGGACAGGGAACATTCAGTACTTC

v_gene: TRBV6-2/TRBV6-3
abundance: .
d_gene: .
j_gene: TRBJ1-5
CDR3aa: CASSYSSVSNQPQHF
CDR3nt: TGTGCCAGCAGTTACTCGTCGGTAAGCAATCAGCCCCAGCATTTT

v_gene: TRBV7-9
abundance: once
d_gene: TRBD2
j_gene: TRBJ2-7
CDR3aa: CASRPVTSASYEQYF
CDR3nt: TGTGCCAGCAGACCTGTCACTAGCGCCTCCTACGAGCAGTACTTC

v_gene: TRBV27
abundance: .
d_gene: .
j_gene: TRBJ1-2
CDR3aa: CASSSTITPRKAYGYTF
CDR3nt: TGTGCCAGCAGTTCAACCATTACCCCCAGGAAGGCCTATGGCTACACCTTC

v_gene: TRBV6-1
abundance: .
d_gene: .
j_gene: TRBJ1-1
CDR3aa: CASSEQGIKNTEAFF
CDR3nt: TGTGCCAGCAGTGAACAGGGGATAAAGAACACTGAAGCTTTCTTT

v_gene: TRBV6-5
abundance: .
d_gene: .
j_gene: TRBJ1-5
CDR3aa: CASGRGVSQPQHF
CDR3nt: TGTGCCAGCGGCAGGGGCGTAAGTCAGCCCCAGCATTTT

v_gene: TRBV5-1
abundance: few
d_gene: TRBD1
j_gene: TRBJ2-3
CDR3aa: CASSPGQGSDTQYF
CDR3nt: TGCGCCAGCAGCCCCGGACAGGGCTCAGATACGCAGTATTTT

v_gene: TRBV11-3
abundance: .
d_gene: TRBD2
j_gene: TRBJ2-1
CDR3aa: CASEAGGLYLYNEQFF
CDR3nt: TGTGCCAGCGAGGCGGGGGGCCTATATTTATACAATGAGCAGTTCTTC

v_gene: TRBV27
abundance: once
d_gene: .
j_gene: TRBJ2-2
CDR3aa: CASTSTGNTGELFF
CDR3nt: TGTGCCAGCACCTCCACGGGTAACACCGGGGAGCTGTTTTTT

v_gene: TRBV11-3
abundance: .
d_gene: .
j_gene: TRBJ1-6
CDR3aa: CASSLGGAAPGYSPLHF
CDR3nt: TGTGCCAGCAGCTTAGGCGGGGCGGCACCCGGGTATTCACCCCTCCACTTT

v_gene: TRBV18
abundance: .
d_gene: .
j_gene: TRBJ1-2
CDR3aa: CASSPPDRFVGYTF
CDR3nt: TGTGCCAGCTCACCTCCCGACAGGTTTGTTGGCTACACCTTC

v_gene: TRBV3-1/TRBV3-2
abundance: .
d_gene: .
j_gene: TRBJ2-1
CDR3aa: CASRQRGNEQFF
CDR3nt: TGTGCCAGCAGACAAAGGGGAAATGAGCAGTTCTTC

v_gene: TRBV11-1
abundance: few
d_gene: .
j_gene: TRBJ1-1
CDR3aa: CASSFVGGQAFF
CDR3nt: TGTGCCAGCAGCTTCGTGGGGGGACAAGCTTTCTTT

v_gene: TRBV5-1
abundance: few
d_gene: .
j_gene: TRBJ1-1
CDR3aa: CASSLGGDTEAFF
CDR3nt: TGCGCCAGCAGCTTGGGGGGAGACACTGAAGCTTTCTTT

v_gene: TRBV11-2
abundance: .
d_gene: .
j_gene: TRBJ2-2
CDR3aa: CASSHNTGELFF
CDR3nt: TGTGCCAGCAGCCATAACACCGGGGAGCTGTTTTTT

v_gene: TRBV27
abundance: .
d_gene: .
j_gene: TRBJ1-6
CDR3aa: CASTGTRNSPLHF
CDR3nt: TGTGCCAGCACCGGGACTCGAAATTCACCCCTCCACTTT

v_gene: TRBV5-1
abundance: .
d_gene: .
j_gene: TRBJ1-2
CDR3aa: CASSLGAGDRGYTF
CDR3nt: TGCGCCAGCAGCTTGGGGGCGGGGGATCGTGGCTACACCTTC